Below are 24 T cell receptor beta chains sequenced from a single sample in a study of cytomegalovirus exposure and HLA in healthy donors. The PCR contained 60 Vbeta and 13 Jbeta primers. Sequencing was performed with immunoSEQ multiplex PCR; in TCRdb, only in-frame clones are kept and a portion is missing. The sample holds some 140,000 clones, over 70% seen once. Material: PBMCs. All receptors derive from a man aged 18 to 29 in good health and CMV-seronegative.

The J gene is TRBJ2-2, the V gene TRBV23-1; 7 bases agree with TRBD2. Being an ORF, TRBV23-1 has a function that is uncertain. The CDR3 contains 18 residues. Trimming at V came to 2 bases and at J to 6 bases, leaving 15 bases not matched to a gene. The DNA of the CDR3 is TGCGCCAGCAGTCAAGTCCGGTGGGTAAGGGGAGGGCCCGGGGAGCTGTTTTTT. This sequence encodes CASSQVRWVRGGPGELFF.

In this sample, this clone turned up a few times. This sequence joins TRBV4-3 and TRBJ1-1; TRBD1 is a possible D gene (6 bases). Germline V gives CDR1 LGHNA, CDR2 YSLEER. The CDR3 consists of 13 residues. Trimming pared 3 bases from V and 9 bases from J, leaving 14 bases between. The CDR3 sequence: CASSQILQGKAFF. CDR3 DNA sequence: TGCGCCAGCAGCCAGATACTACAGGGAAAAGCTTTCTTT.

The chain carries TRBV18 and TRBJ1-1; tentative D call: TRBD1 (5 bases). V was clipped by 3 bases and J by 4 bases, with 15 bases between them. The CDR3 is 15 residues long. In germline, CDR1 is KGHSH, CDR2 LQKENI. CDR3 bases: TGTGCCAGCTCACCCCGAATAGGGGTCGTCACTGAAGCTTTCTTT. It encodes CASSPRIGVVTEAFF.

This rearrangement joins TRBV29-1 to TRBJ1-2; 8 bases match TRBD1. The trim removed 7 bases at V and 12 bases at J, leaving 7 bases unmatched. The CDR3 has 10 amino acids. The germline CDR1 and CDR2 sequences are SQVTM and ANQGSEA. This CDR3 reads CSDVTGVHTF. CDR3 nucleotides: TGCAGCGACGTGACAGGGGTGCACACCTTC. Looking up the rest from reference TRBV29-1 and TRBJ1-2 gives the full variable domain: SAVISQKPSRDICQRGTSLTIQCQVDSQVTMMFWYRQQPGQSLTLIATANQGSEATYESGFVIDKFPISRPNLTFSTLTVSNMSPEDSSIYLCSDVTGVHTFGSGTRLTVV.

The rearrangement links TRBV5-4 to TRBJ1-1; possible D gene TRBD1, 6 bases. V gave up 0 bases and J gave up 7 bases, with 13 bases separating them. Germline CDR1 is SGHNT and CDR2 is YYREEE (reference sequence). This CDR3 comprises 14 residues. CDR3 bases: TGTGCCAGCAGCTTGGACAGGGCAAGTCGTGAAGCTTTCTTT. This gives the protein CASSLDRASREAFF.

J is TRBJ2-3 and V is TRBV7-2; 7 positions agree with TRBD2. J lost 0 bases, V lost 1 base, and 4 bases had no gene match. The CDR3 contains 16 residues. CDR1 SGHTA and CDR2 FQGNSA come from the germline V gene. In nucleotides, the CDR3 is TGTGCCAGCAGCTTAGAGCGGGGTCACAGCACAGATACGCAGTATTTT. Protein sequence: CASSLERGHSTDTQYF.

V usage is TRBV6-5 and J usage is TRBJ1-5; D call uncertain. CDR1 and CDR2 from the germline V gene are MNHEY and SVGAGI. V was shortened by 5 bases and J by 0 bases, with 8 bases between the two germline ends. This CDR3 comprises 14 residues. The CDR3 loop reads CASSVENSNQPQHF. The CDR3 bases are TGTGCCAGCAGTGTAGAAAATAGCAATCAGCCCCAGCATTTT.

This clone was counted only a few times. The V gene is TRBV5-1, the J gene TRBJ1-1; D possibly corresponds to TRBD1 (5 bases). This CDR3 spans 15 amino acids. The V gene's germline CDR1 is SGHRS and CDR2 YFSETQ. V was trimmed by 3 bases and J by 1 base, leaving 13 bases between them. The CDR3 DNA sequence: TGCGCCAGCAGCTCGCAGGTGGGGCAGAACACTGAAGCTTTCTTT. Its protein is CASSSQVGQNTEAFF.

V gene TRBV10-3 combines with J gene TRBJ2-1; 8 bases are a match to TRBD2. The junction had 0 bases not matched to a gene; V was cut back by 7 bases and J by 7 bases. Per the germline V gene, CDR1 is ENHRY and CDR2 is SYGVKD. The CDR3 consists of 11 residues. The CDR3: CAITGGNEQFF. The CDR3 coding sequence is TGTGCCATCACGGGGGGGAATGAGCAGTTCTTC.

The J gene is TRBJ2-7, the V gene TRBV7-6; 11 bases are a match to TRBD1. V shed 1 base, J shed 6 bases, and the junction held 14 bases outside the gene matches. This CDR3 is built from 18 residues. Germline CDR1 SGHVS, CDR2 FNYEAQ. The CDR3 coding sequence is TGTGCCAGCAGCTTAGGGAGGGGCCGGGACAGGGGGTTCGGCGAGCAGTACTTC. It specifies CASSLGRGRDRGFGEQYF. Full variable domain (rest looked up from reference TRBV7-6 and TRBJ2-7): GAGVSQSPRYKVTKRGQDVALRCDPISGHVSLYWYRQALGQGPEFLTYFNYEAQQDKSGLPNDRFSAERPEGSISTLTIQRTEQRDSAMYRCASSLGRGRDRGFGEQYFGPGTRLTVT.

The chain carries TRBV6-6 and TRBJ1-2; D perhaps matches TRBD1 (5 bases). V was pared by 2 bases and J by 3 bases, with 10 bases between. The CDR3 runs to 14 residues. Germline CDR1 reads MNHNY; CDR2 reads SVGAGI (reference sequence). The CDR3 reads CASSYGASHYGYTF. CDR3 DNA sequence: TGTGCCAGCAGTTACGGGGCCAGCCACTATGGCTACACCTTC.

The genes are TRBV7-9 and TRBJ1-1; D gene unclear. This CDR3 has 13 amino acids. CDR1 is SEHNR and CDR2 is FQNEAQ in the germline V gene (reference sequence). Trimming left V 4 bases short and J 1 base short, with 7 bases between. This CDR3 reads CASSYTSNTEAFF. CDR3 in DNA: TGTGCCAGCAGCTATACTTCGAACACTGAAGCTTTCTTT.

The chain is built from TRBV7-2 and TRBJ1-1; tentative D call: TRBD1 (5 bases). V was cut by 1 base and J by 5 bases, with 11 bases left in between. CDR3 length: 14 residues. Germline V gene data show CDR1 as SGHTA and CDR2 as FQGNSA. CDR3 region: CASSLDPGVTEAFF. CDR3 sequence (DNA): TGTGCCAGCAGCTTAGATCCGGGGGTAACTGAAGCTTTCTTT.

This sequence joins TRBV2 and TRBJ1-2; 9 nucleotides agree with TRBD1. V lost 8 bases, J lost 3 bases, and 13 bases stayed unmatched. There are 16 residues in the CDR3. Germline CDR1 is SNHLY and CDR2 is FYNNEI. Written as DNA, the CDR3 is TGTGCCAGCCCCGGGACAGGGTCTGTTCCCTACTATGGCTACACCTTC. Translating gives CASPGTGSVPYYGYTF.

The table lists this clone with a few counts. The chain is built from TRBV27 and TRBJ1-1; D ambiguous. The V end was cut by 5 bases, the J end by 4 bases, with 8 bases between. From germline, CDR1 is MNHEY and CDR2 SMNVEV (reference sequence). The CDR3 is 12 amino acids. CDR3 region: CASSNGITEAFF. CDR3 nucleotides: TGTGCCAGCAGTAACGGGATCACTGAAGCTTTCTTT.

Only one count was recorded for this clone. It is unclear where the CDR3 begins or ends on the DNA, so no DNA is shown, and the CDR3 is as TCRdb lists it. The rearrangement uses TRBV6-6 and TRBJ1-2; the table assigns TRBD1, which was not confirmed against the DNA. Germline lookup yields CDR1 MNHNY and CDR2 SVGAGI (reference sequence). A total of 14 residues make up the CDR3, ends included. CDR3 amino acids: CASSSSTGNYGYTF.

The CDR3 sequence: CASSPDRPNTEAFF. The CDR3 DNA reads as TGTGCCAGTAGTCCGGACAGGCCGAACACTGAAGCTTTCTTT. This rearrangement joins TRBV19 to TRBJ1-1, with 7 bases matching TRBD1. The CDR3 is made up of 14 amino acids. CDR1 and CDR2 (germline): LNHDA, SQIVND (reference sequence). The V and J ends lost 5 bases and 1 base, in that order; junction bases with no gene match: 4.

The chain has TRBV11-2 and TRBJ2-3; maybe TRBD2 (6 bases). Trimming shortened V by 1 base and J by 2 bases, and 10 bases separated the two germline ends. Germline CDR1 reads SGHAT; CDR2 reads FQNNGV. The CDR3 spans 15 residues. This CDR3 is CASSLVGGNTDTQYF. In DNA, the CDR3 is TGTGCCAGCAGCTTAGTGGGGGGAAACACAGATACGCAGTATTTT.

This clone occurred a few times. The chain links TRBV27 to TRBJ1-2, with 8 positions matching TRBD1. Germline V gene lookup returns CDR1 MNHEY and CDR2 SMNVEV (reference sequence). The junction had 9 bases not matched to a gene; V was cut back by 5 bases and J by 4 bases. CDR3 size: 15 residues. The CDR3 region is CASSPPGQGFYGYTF. The CDR3 DNA follows: TGTGCCAGCAGTCCACCAGGACAGGGATTCTATGGCTACACCTTC.

The V gene is TRBV6-1, the J gene TRBJ1-2, with 9 bases that match TRBD1. J lost 5 bases, V lost 1 base, and 5 bases had no gene match. Per the germline V gene, CDR1 is MNHNS and CDR2 is SASEGT. This CDR3 has 15 amino acids. The DNA for the CDR3 is TGTGCCAGCAGTGAAGGGACAGGGGCAGTTTATGGCTACACCTTC. This encodes CASSEGTGAVYGYTF.

This chain connects TRBV18 to TRBJ2-1, with 8 bases identical to TRBD1. The CDR3 runs to 16 residues. V gave up 3 bases and J gave up 9 bases; unmatched junction bases: 13. Germline-derived CDR1 and CDR2 are KGHSH and LQKENI. In DNA form, the CDR3 reads TGTGCCAGCTCACCGCAGACCACCGACAGGGGAAGTGAGCAGTTCTTC. Amino acid sequence: CASSPQTTDRGSEQFF.

This clone was detected once. The chain joins TRBV9 to TRBJ1-2; D may be TRBD1 (6 bases). The germline CDR1 and CDR2 sequences are SGDLS and YYNGEE. The CDR3 loop spans 14 amino acids. V was pared by 0 bases and J by 4 bases, with 10 bases between. The CDR3 nucleotides are TGTGCCAGCAGCGTAGACAGGGTTGGCTATGGCTACACCTTC. This translates into CASSVDRVGYGYTF.

This sequence joins TRBV9 and TRBJ1-3; D remains unclear. Germline V gene data show CDR1 as SGDLS and CDR2 as YYNGEE. The germline V and J ends were trimmed by 1 base and 2 bases, with 10 bases remaining between them. CDR3 length equals 15 residues. Here the CDR3 DNA reads TGTGCCAGCAGCGTAACCCCCAGAACTGGAAACACCATATATTTT. Translated: CASSVTPRTGNTIYF.

The rearrangement uses TRBV27 and TRBJ2-3; perhaps TRBD1 as D (6 bases). The germline V gene has CDR1 MNHEY and CDR2 SMNVEV (reference sequence). Trimming cost V 1 base and J 0 bases, with 17 bases left between them. This CDR3 has 18 amino acids. The CDR3 is CASSLLKGAGESTDTQYF. As DNA, the CDR3 is TGTGCCAGCAGTTTATTGAAAGGGGCAGGGGAAAGCACAGATACGCAGTATTTT.